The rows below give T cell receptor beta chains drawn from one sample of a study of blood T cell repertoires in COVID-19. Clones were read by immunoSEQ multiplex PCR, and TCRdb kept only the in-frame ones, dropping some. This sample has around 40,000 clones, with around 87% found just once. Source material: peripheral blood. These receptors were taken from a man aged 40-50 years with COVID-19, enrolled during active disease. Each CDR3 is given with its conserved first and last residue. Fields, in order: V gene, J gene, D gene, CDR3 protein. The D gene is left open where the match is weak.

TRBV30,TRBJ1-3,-,CAWRPWGASTSGNTIYF
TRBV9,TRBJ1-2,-,CASSVGEEVNYGYTF
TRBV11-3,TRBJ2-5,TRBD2,CASSLGSSGRADETQYF
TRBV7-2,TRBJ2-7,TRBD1,CASSLRATGTYEQYF
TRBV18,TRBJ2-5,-,CASSPRVSAETQYF
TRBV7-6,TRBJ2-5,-,CASSQQGAGQETQYF
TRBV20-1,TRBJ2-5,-,CSASRENQETQYF
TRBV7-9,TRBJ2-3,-,CASSLEGQAVDTQYF
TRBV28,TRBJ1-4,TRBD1,CATSGQRRNEKLFF
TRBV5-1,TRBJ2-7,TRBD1,CASSYRDRAYEQYF
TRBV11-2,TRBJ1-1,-,CASSLSGVATEAFF
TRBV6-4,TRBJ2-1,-,CASSDSSLGRRGEQFF
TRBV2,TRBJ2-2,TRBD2,CASNEGLAGAGELFF
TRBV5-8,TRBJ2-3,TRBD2,CASSQTPRAGGLDTQYF
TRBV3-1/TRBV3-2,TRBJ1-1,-,CASSLDRNTEAFF
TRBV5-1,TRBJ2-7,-,CASSPGSLTYEQYF
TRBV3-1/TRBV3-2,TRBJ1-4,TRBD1,CASRASGTGNEKLFF
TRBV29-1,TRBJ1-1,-,CSVGGAGRTEAFF
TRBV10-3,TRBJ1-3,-,CAILSVGGNTIYF
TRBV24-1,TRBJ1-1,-,CATRRGNTEAFF
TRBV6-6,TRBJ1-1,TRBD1,CASSYGQGVNTEAFF
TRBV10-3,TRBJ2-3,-,CAIRNPTGRSTDTQYF
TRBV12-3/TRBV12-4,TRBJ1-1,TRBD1,CASSLAGQSEAFF
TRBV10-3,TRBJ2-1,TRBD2,CAIRASGGNEQFF
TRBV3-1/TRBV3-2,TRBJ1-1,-,CASSPTENTEAFF
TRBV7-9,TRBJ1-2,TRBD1,CASSLGGQGPQNYGYTF
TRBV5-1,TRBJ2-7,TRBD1,CASSLGDRGHEQYF
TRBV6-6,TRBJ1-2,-,CASSYSPRQAHYGYTF
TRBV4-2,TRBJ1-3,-,CASSQDVGVSGNTIYF
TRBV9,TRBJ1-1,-,CASSVDGTQGLNTEAFF
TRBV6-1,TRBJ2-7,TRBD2,CASSEVATSGPYEQYF
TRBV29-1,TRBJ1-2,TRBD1,CSVEEFGTDYGYTF
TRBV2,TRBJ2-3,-,CASGRGGVGTDTQYF
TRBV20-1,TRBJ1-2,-,CSRGSGYGYTF
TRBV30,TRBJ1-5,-,CAWSMGAQPQHF
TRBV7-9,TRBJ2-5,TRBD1,CASSVPTGGQETQYF
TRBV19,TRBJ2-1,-,CASLSWNEQFF
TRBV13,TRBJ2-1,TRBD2,CASSSSQGLAFYNEQFF
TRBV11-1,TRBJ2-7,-,CASSPAGDYEQYF
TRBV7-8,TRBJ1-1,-,CASSPRGQTEAFF